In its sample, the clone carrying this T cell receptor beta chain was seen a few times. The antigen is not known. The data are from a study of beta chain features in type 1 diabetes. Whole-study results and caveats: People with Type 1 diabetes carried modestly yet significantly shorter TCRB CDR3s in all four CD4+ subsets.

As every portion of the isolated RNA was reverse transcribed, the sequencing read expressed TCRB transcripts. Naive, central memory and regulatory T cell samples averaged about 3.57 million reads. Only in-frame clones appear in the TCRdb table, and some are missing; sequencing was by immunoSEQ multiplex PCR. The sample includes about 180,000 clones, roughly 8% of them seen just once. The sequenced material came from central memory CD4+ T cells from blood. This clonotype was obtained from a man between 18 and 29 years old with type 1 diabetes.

The CDR3 DNA reads as TGTGCCAGCAGTGGGGACAGGGGGACAATGGACATTCAGTACTTC. This sequence encodes CASSGDRGTMDIQYF. The rearrangement joins TRBV2 to TRBJ2-4; 11 bases are shared with TRBD1. CDR1 SNHLY and CDR2 FYNNEI come from the germline V gene. V was clipped by 4 bases and J by 8 bases; unmatched bases: 7. There are 15 residues in the CDR3.